The 20 T cell receptor beta chains below all came from one sample that was sequenced in a study of blood T cell repertoires in COVID-19. Profiled with immunoSEQ multiplex PCR; TCRdb holds only in-frame clones, not every one. The table shows approximately 250,000 clones, with approximately 90% occurring only once. The sample taken for sequencing was PBMCs or T cells enriched from blood (not recorded which). The receptors here all came from a man aged 35-49 years who had been exposed to COVID-19.

For the CDR3, the DNA is TGTGCCACCAGTGAGCCACAGGGACGGGGTCAAGAGACCCAGTACTTC. Its translation: CATSEPQGRGQETQYF. The V and J genes are TRBV24-1 and TRBJ2-5, with D possibly matching TRBD1 (6 bases). CDR3 length: 16 amino acids. Trimming stripped 4 bases from V and 2 bases from J, with 16 bases between. CDR1 and CDR2 (germline): KGHDR, SFDVKD.

The chain employs TRBV20-1 and TRBJ2-7, with 7 bases identical to TRBD1. Germline lookup yields CDR1 DFQATT and CDR2 SNEGSKA (reference sequence). CDR3 length: 11 residues. Germline trimming cut 7 bases from V and 7 bases from J; bases unmatched to any gene: 7. The CDR3 protein is CSGLRGQEQYF. The CDR3 DNA sequence: TGCAGTGGGTTGAGGGGGCAAGAGCAGTACTTC.

DNA of the CDR3: TGTGCCAGCAGCGTAGAAGGGGGCCTAGCCAAAAACATTCAGTACTTC. Translated, it gives CASSVEGGLAKNIQYF. This chain links TRBV9 with TRBJ2-4, with 7 bases lining up with TRBD1. Per germline, CDR1 SGDLS and CDR2 YYNGEE. V was pared by 0 bases and J by 0 bases, with 3 bases of the junction left unmatched. CDR3 size: 16 residues.

The chain carries TRBV6-5 and TRBJ1-2; D not resolved. Germline CDR1 MNHEY, CDR2 SVGAGI. There are 13 residues in the CDR3. The V end was cut by 2 bases, the J end by 5 bases, with 9 bases between. The CDR3 protein is CASSYPGWYGYTF. CDR3 nucleotide sequence: TGTGCCAGCAGTTACCCCGGGTGGTATGGCTACACCTTC.

This clone came up once. The gene calls are TRBV7-9 and TRBJ2-2, with D maybe TRBD2 (6 bases). The germline V gene encodes CDR1 SEHNR and CDR2 FQNEAQ (reference sequence). This CDR3 contains 18 residues. V lost 1 base and J 8 bases, leaving 23 bases between the germline ends. CDR3 amino acids: CASSLVTAPGPGLGELFF. As DNA, the CDR3 is TGTGCCAGCAGCTTAGTCACAGCTCCAGGGCCGGGACTGGGGGAGCTGTTTTTT. Using reference TRBV7-9 and TRBJ2-2 for the parts outside the CDR3, the full variable domain is DTGVSQNPRHKITKRGQNVTFRCDPISEHNRLYWYRQTLGQGPEFLTYFQNEAQLEKSRLLSDRFSAERPKGSFSTLEIQRTEQGDSAMYLCASSLVTAPGPGLGELFFGEGSRLTVL.

The chain links TRBV27 to TRBJ2-2, with 9 bases aligning to TRBD2. Trimming removed 3 bases from V and 5 bases from J; junction bases left unmatched: 7. Germline V gives CDR1 MNHEY, CDR2 SMNVEV (reference sequence). The length of the CDR3 is 16 residues. The CDR3: CASSFRLADTTGELFF. The CDR3 nucleotides are TGTGCCAGCAGTTTCCGACTAGCGGATACGACCGGGGAGCTGTTTTTT.

The V gene is TRBV4-1, the J gene TRBJ2-7; 7 nucleotides match TRBD1. With V trimmed by 4 bases and J by 3 bases, 6 bases remained unmatched. Looked up from germline, CDR1 is MGHRA and CDR2 is YSYEKL. This CDR3 comprises 14 residues. This CDR3 reads CASSPGQPHYEQYF. CDR3 sequence (DNA): TGCGCCAGCAGCCCGGGACAGCCGCACTACGAGCAGTACTTC.

This clone has a single count. This chain uses TRBV9 with TRBJ1-2; no definite D call. Germline CDR1 reads SGDLS; CDR2 reads YYNGEE. Trimming cost V 2 bases and J 3 bases, with 17 bases left between them. The CDR3 length is 16 residues. CDR3 DNA: TGTGCCAGCAGCGTCCAAGATTCCGCTACTGACTATGGCTACACCTTC. Amino acids: CASSVQDSATDYGYTF. The full variable domain, completed using reference TRBV9 and TRBJ1-2, is DSGVTQTPKHLITATGQRVTLRCSPRSGDLSVYWYQQSLDQGLQFLIQYYNGEERAKGNILERFSAQQFPDLHSELNLSSLELGDSALYFCASSVQDSATDYGYTFGSGTRLTVV.

Remarks on this clone: Other nucleotide sequences from this sample produce the same CDR3. The chain is built from TRBV27 and TRBJ1-1; a weak D match, TRBD1 (5 bases). V lost 5 bases and J 2 bases, leaving 9 bases between the germline ends. Germline values: CDR1 MNHEY, CDR2 SMNVEV (reference sequence). The CDR3 covers 13 residues. Here the CDR3 DNA reads TGTGCCAGCAGTCTGACAGCCAACACTGAAGCTTTCTTT. This gives the protein CASSLTANTEAFF.

In nucleotides, the CDR3 is TGTGCCAGCAGCTTAGACAGGGGTTATTCACCCCTCCACTTT. This translates into CASSLDRGYSPLHF. The chain employs TRBV7-2 and TRBJ1-6; TRBD1 agrees at 7 bases. Trimming removed 1 base from V and 8 bases from J; junction bases left unmatched: 2. The CDR3 totals 14 residues. CDR1 SGHTA and CDR2 FQGNSA come from the germline V gene.

This sequence joins TRBV7-9 and TRBJ1-3; D unresolved. V lost 1 base and J 0 bases, leaving 10 bases between the germline ends. The CDR3 loop spans 16 amino acids. CDR1 and CDR2 from the germline V gene are SEHNR and FQNEAQ (reference sequence). CDR3 sequence reads: CASSLGAASSGNTIYF. The DNA for the CDR3 is TGTGCCAGCAGCTTAGGTGCAGCGAGCTCTGGAAACACCATATATTTT. Filled out from reference TRBV7-9 and TRBJ1-3, the complete variable domain reads DTGVSQNPRHKITKRGQNVTFRCDPISEHNRLYWYRQTLGQGPEFLTYFQNEAQLEKSRLLSDRFSAERPKGSFSTLEIQRTEQGDSAMYLCASSLGAASSGNTIYFGEGSWLTVV.

The chain couples TRBV7-9 to TRBJ2-2; 8 nucleotides agree with TRBD1. Per the germline V gene, CDR1 is SEHNR and CDR2 is FQNEAQ (reference sequence). The CDR3 length is 16 residues. With 5 bases clipped from V and 0 bases from J, the junction kept 5 bases outside the gene matches. CDR3 coding DNA: TGTGCCAGCAGCCCAGGGGACAGGTCGAACACCGGGGAGCTGTTTTTT. This gives the protein CASSPGDRSNTGELFF.

The J gene is TRBJ1-3, the V gene TRBV9; D gene ambiguous. Germline assignment: CDR1 SGDLS and CDR2 YYNGEE. V dropped 8 bases and J dropped 2 bases, with 17 bases sitting between them. The CDR3 spans 15 residues. The CDR3 region has the DNA TGTGCCAGTAAAGGCGGATCCCCTGCTGGAAACACCATATATTTT. It specifies CASKGGSPAGNTIYF.

A single count supports this clone. The chain is built from TRBV3-1 (or the pseudogene TRBV3-2) and TRBJ2-5; 10 nucleotides line up with TRBD2. The CDR3 length is 17 residues. The J segment lost 1 base and the V segment lost 7 bases, leaving 12 bases of the junction unmatched. Germline V CDR1 and CDR2: LGHDT, YNNKEL (reference sequence). CDR3: CASTPPKGLASQETQYF. CDR3 DNA: TGTGCCAGCACTCCCCCAAAGGGACTAGCGTCCCAAGAGACCCAGTACTTC.

The chain has TRBV27 and TRBJ1-5, with TRBD1 matching over 8 bases. This CDR3 has 19 amino acids. The V gene end was trimmed by 5 bases and the J gene end by 5 bases; junction bases not matched to a gene: 20. The germline gives CDR1 MNHEY, CDR2 SMNVEV (reference sequence). The chain's CDR3 is CASSRAGGRSQSGYQPQHF. The CDR3 nucleotides read TGTGCCAGCAGTCGAGCAGGGGGCCGCAGTCAAAGTGGGTATCAGCCCCAGCATTTT.

The chain recombines TRBV28 with TRBJ1-5, with TRBD1 matching 9 bases. Losses at the gene ends were 7 bases for V and 1 base for J; bases not matched to a gene: 5. Germline CDR1 is MDHEN and CDR2 is SYDVKM. The CDR3 spans 15 residues. CDR3 region: CASIQGTGSNQPQHF. The DNA for the CDR3 is TGTGCCAGCATCCAGGGGACAGGGAGCAATCAGCCCCAGCATTTT. The full variable domain, rest sourced from reference TRBV28 and TRBJ1-5, is DVKVTQSSRYLVKRTGEKVFLECVQDMDHENMFWYRQDPGLGLRLIYFSYDVKMKEKGDIPEGYSVSREKKERFSLILESASTNQTSMYLCASIQGTGSNQPQHFGDGTRLSIL.

V and J are TRBV10-3 and TRBJ2-3; 12 bases are shared with TRBD2. The V segment lost 4 bases and the J segment 2 bases; nucleotides outside the gene matches: 10. This CDR3 region has 18 residues. The germline V gene encodes CDR1 ENHRY and CDR2 SYGVKD. The CDR3 is CAISVLAGGPRNTDTQYF. In DNA form, the CDR3 reads TGTGCCATCAGTGTACTAGCGGGAGGCCCAAGAAACACAGATACGCAGTATTTT.

J is TRBJ1-2 and V is TRBV4-1; D call uncertain. From germline, CDR1 is MGHRA and CDR2 YSYEKL. Trimming left V 4 bases short and J 2 bases short, with 11 bases between. The CDR3 is 14 amino acids. The CDR3, as DNA: TGCGCCAGCAGCCCGCTTGCCGGGAACTATGGCTACACCTTC. Encoded protein: CASSPLAGNYGYTF.

In DNA, the CDR3 is TGTGCCATCAGTGTGGGGGCCACCACTGAAGCTTTCTTT. This translates into CAISVGATTEAFF. The chain couples TRBV10-3 to TRBJ1-1, with a possible D match to TRBD1 (6 bases). Trimming pared 4 bases from V and 4 bases from J, leaving 10 bases between. The germline V gene encodes CDR1 ENHRY and CDR2 SYGVKD. The CDR3 sequence is 13 residues long.

In this sample, this clone turned up once. The V and J genes are TRBV13 and TRBJ2-2; TRBD2 matches 14 bases. This CDR3 has 20 residues. Per germline, CDR1 PRHDT and CDR2 FYEKMQ (reference sequence). V was clipped by 4 bases and J by 0 bases; unmatched bases: 10. CDR3 coding DNA: TGTGCCAGCAGCTCAAGGGGACTAGCGGGAGAAGGAGCGAACACCGGGGAGCTGTTTTTT. It is translated as CASSSRGLAGEGANTGELFF.